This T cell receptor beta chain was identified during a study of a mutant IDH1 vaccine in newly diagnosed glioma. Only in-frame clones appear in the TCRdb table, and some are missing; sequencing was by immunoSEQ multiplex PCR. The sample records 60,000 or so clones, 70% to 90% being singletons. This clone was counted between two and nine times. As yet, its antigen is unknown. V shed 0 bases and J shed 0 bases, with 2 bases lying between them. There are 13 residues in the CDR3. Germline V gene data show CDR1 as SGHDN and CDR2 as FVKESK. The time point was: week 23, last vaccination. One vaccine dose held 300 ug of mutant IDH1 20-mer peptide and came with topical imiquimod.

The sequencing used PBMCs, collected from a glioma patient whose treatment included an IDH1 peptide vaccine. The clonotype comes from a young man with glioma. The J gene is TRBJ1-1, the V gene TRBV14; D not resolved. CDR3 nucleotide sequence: TGTGCCAGCAGCCAAGAAGTGAACACTGAAGCTTTCTTT. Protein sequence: CASSQEVNTEAFF.